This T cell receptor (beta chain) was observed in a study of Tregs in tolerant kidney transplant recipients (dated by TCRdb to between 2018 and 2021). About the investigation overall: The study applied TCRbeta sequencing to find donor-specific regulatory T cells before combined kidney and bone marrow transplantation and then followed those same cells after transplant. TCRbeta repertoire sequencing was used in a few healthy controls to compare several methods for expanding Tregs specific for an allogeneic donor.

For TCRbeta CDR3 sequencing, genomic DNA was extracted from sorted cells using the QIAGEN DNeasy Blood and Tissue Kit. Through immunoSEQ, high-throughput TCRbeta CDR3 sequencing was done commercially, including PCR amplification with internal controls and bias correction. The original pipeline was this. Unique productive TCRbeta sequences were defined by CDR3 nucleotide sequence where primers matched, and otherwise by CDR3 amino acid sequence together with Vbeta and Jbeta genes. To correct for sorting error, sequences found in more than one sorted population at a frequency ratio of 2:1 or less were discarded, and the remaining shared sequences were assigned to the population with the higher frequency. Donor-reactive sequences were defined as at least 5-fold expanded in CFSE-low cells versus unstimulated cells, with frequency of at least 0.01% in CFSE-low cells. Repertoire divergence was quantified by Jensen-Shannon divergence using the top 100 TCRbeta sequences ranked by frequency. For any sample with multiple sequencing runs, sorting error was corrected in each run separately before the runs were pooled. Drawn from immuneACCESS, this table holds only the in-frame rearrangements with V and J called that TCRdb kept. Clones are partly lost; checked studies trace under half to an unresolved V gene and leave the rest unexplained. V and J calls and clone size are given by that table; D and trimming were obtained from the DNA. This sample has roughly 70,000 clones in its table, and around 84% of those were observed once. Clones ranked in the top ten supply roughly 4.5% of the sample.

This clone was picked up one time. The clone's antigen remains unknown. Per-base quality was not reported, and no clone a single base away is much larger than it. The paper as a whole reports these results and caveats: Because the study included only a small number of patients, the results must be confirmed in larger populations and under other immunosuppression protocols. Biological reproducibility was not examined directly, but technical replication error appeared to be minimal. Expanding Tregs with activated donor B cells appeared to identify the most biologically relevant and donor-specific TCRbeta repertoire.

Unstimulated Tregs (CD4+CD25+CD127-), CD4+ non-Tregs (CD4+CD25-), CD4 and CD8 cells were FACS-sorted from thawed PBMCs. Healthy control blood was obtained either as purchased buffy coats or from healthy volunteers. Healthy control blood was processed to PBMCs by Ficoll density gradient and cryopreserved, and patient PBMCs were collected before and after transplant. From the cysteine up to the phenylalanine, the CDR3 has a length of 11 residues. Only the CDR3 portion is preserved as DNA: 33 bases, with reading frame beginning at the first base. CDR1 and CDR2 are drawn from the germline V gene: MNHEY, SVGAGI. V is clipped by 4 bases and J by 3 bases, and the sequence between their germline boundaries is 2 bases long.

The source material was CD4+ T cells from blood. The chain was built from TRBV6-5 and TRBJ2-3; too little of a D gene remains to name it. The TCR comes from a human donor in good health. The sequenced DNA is TGTGCCAGCAGTTGGACAGATACGCAGTATTTT. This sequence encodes CASSWTDTQYF.